A selection of T cell receptor beta chains follows, all from one sample in a study of blood T cell repertoires in COVID-19. The data were produced by immunoSEQ multiplex PCR, yet TCRdb's version contains in-frame clones alone and is incomplete. The data show 200,000 to 250,000 clones, less than 85% seen once. Sequenced sample: peripheral blood. The origin of the receptors is a woman aged 80 or over with COVID-19, enrolled during active disease. CDR3s include the opening cysteine and the closing phenylalanine or tryptophan. Fields, in order: CDR3 protein, CDR3 DNA, V gene, D gene, J gene, clone size. The D gene is left open where the match is weak. Rows may omit the clone size; those that give it use once, few, many or a size class.

cdr3_aa: CASSDPTGGGYEQYF
cdr3_nt: TGTGCCAGCAGTGACCCCACAGGGGGCGGCTACGAGCAGTACTTC
v_call: TRBV6-1
d_call: TRBD1
j_call: TRBJ2-7
clone_size: NA

cdr3_aa: CASSTLAGKDYGYTF
cdr3_nt: TGTGCCAGCAGCACCTTGGCAGGGAAGGACTATGGCTACACCTTC
v_call: TRBV11-3
d_call: NA
j_call: TRBJ1-2
clone_size: once

cdr3_aa: CASSLGSGGTQYF
cdr3_nt: TGTGCCAGCAGTTTGGGGAGCGGGGGGACCCAGTACTTC
v_call: TRBV12-3/TRBV12-4
d_call: TRBD2
j_call: TRBJ2-5
clone_size: NA

cdr3_aa: CASTSTGILPYEQYF
cdr3_nt: TGTGCCAGCACCAGCACCGGGATATTGCCCTACGAGCAGTACTTC
v_call: TRBV25-1
d_call: NA
j_call: TRBJ2-7
clone_size: NA

cdr3_aa: CASSYPTRDSEAFF
cdr3_nt: TGTGCCAGCAGTTACCCGACGAGGGATTCTGAAGCTTTCTTT
v_call: TRBV6-6
d_call: NA
j_call: TRBJ1-1
clone_size: NA

cdr3_aa: CSGSGLAGSTGELFF
cdr3_nt: TGCAGCGGCTCGGGACTAGCCGGGAGCACCGGGGAGCTGTTTTTT
v_call: TRBV29-1
d_call: TRBD2
j_call: TRBJ2-2
clone_size: NA

cdr3_aa: CASSPGTGVNTEAFF
cdr3_nt: TGTGCCAGCTCACCAGGGACAGGGGTGAACACTGAAGCTTTCTTT
v_call: TRBV18
d_call: TRBD1
j_call: TRBJ1-1
clone_size: NA

cdr3_aa: CASSRDRGTPNYGYTF
cdr3_nt: TGTGCCAGCAGTAGGGACAGGGGGACCCCTAACTATGGCTACACCTTC
v_call: TRBV2
d_call: TRBD1
j_call: TRBJ1-2
clone_size: NA

cdr3_aa: CAIASDRDSNEQFF
cdr3_nt: TGTGCCATCGCCTCAGACAGGGATTCTAATGAGCAGTTCTTC
v_call: TRBV10-3
d_call: TRBD1
j_call: TRBJ2-1
clone_size: NA

cdr3_aa: CATSGDPATNEKLFF
cdr3_nt: TGTGCCACCAGCGGAGACCCTGCAACTAATGAAAAACTGTTTTTT
v_call: TRBV15
d_call: NA
j_call: TRBJ1-4
clone_size: NA

cdr3_aa: CASSFLGSRTDTQYF
cdr3_nt: TGTGCCAGCAGCTTTCTTGGGAGTCGCACAGATACGCAGTATTTT
v_call: TRBV6-2/TRBV6-3
d_call: NA
j_call: TRBJ2-3
clone_size: NA

cdr3_aa: CASSPSGTGSGGYTF
cdr3_nt: TGCGCCAGCAGCCCTTCCGGGACAGGGTCGGGAGGCTACACCTTC
v_call: TRBV10-1
d_call: TRBD1
j_call: TRBJ1-2
clone_size: NA

cdr3_aa: CASSSTSDRAKSSGNAIYF
cdr3_nt: TGTGCCAGCTCATCTACCTCTGACAGGGCCAAGAGCTCTGGAAACGCCATATATTTT
v_call: TRBV18
d_call: TRBD1
j_call: TRBJ1-3
clone_size: NA

cdr3_aa: CASSVGQRETQYF
cdr3_nt: TGTGCCAGCAGTGTGGGACAGCGAGAGACCCAGTACTTC
v_call: TRBV2
d_call: TRBD1
j_call: TRBJ2-5
clone_size: once

cdr3_aa: CASSSGTGGEQYF
cdr3_nt: TGTGCCAGTAGTAGTGGGACAGGGGGTGAGCAGTACTTC
v_call: TRBV19
d_call: TRBD1
j_call: TRBJ2-7
clone_size: NA

cdr3_aa: CASSTGGSYNSPLHF
cdr3_nt: TGTGCCAGCAGTACAGGGGGCTCCTATAATTCACCCCTCCACTTT
v_call: TRBV2
d_call: TRBD1
j_call: TRBJ1-6
clone_size: NA

cdr3_aa: CASSSLYNEQFF
cdr3_nt: TGTGCCAGCAGTTCCCTCTACAATGAGCAGTTCTTC
v_call: TRBV28
d_call: NA
j_call: TRBJ2-1
clone_size: NA

cdr3_aa: CASSLGGDEKLFF
cdr3_nt: TGTGCCAGCAGTCTTGGGGGGGATGAAAAACTGTTTTTT
v_call: TRBV9
d_call: NA
j_call: TRBJ1-4
clone_size: once

cdr3_aa: CASSLKPGGGPRGNQPQHF
cdr3_nt: TGTGCCAGCAGCTTAAAGCCGGGGGGCGGGCCCAGGGGCAATCAGCCCCAGCATTTT
v_call: TRBV7-9
d_call: NA
j_call: TRBJ1-5
clone_size: once

cdr3_aa: CASSGRTSSNEQFF
cdr3_nt: TGTGCCAGCAGCGGTCGGACTAGCTCGAATGAGCAGTTCTTC
v_call: TRBV7-9
d_call: TRBD2
j_call: TRBJ2-1
clone_size: once

cdr3_aa: CASSPVGANTEAFF
cdr3_nt: TGCGCCAGCAGCCCCGTGGGGGCGAACACTGAAGCTTTCTTT
v_call: TRBV5-1
d_call: NA
j_call: TRBJ1-1
clone_size: NA

cdr3_aa: CASKSQNSPLHF
cdr3_nt: TGTGCCAGCAAGTCACAGAATTCACCCCTCCACTTT
v_call: TRBV12-3/TRBV12-4
d_call: NA
j_call: TRBJ1-6
clone_size: NA

cdr3_aa: CASSQTTTGDNTEAFF
cdr3_nt: TGTGCCAGCAGCCAGACCACCACAGGGGATAACACTGAAGCTTTCTTT
v_call: TRBV4-2
d_call: TRBD1
j_call: TRBJ1-1
clone_size: NA

cdr3_aa: CASSVHSGSAITGELFF
cdr3_nt: TGTGCCAGCAGCGTGCATTCCGGGAGCGCGATCACCGGGGAGCTGTTTTTT
v_call: TRBV9
d_call: NA
j_call: TRBJ2-2
clone_size: NA

cdr3_aa: CASSQSRGGYNEQFF
cdr3_nt: TGTGCCAGCAGCCAATCCCGGGGGGGCTACAATGAGCAGTTCTTC
v_call: TRBV3-1/TRBV3-2
d_call: TRBD2
j_call: TRBJ2-1
clone_size: NA

cdr3_aa: CASSPTGGEQYF
cdr3_nt: TGTGCCAGCAGTCCCACGGGTGGCGAGCAGTACTTC
v_call: TRBV11-3
d_call: NA
j_call: TRBJ2-7
clone_size: NA

cdr3_aa: CASSPANSGRDSPLHF
cdr3_nt: TGTGCCAGCTCACCAGCTAACAGCGGGCGAGATTCACCCCTCCACTTT
v_call: TRBV18
d_call: NA
j_call: TRBJ1-6
clone_size: NA

cdr3_aa: CSASGTSGGNEQFF
cdr3_nt: TGCAGTGCAAGTGGGACTAGCGGGGGCAATGAGCAGTTCTTC
v_call: TRBV20-1
d_call: TRBD2
j_call: TRBJ2-1
clone_size: NA

cdr3_aa: CASGQGNQETQYF
cdr3_nt: TGTGCCAGCGGACAGGGGAACCAAGAGACCCAGTACTTC
v_call: TRBV5-5
d_call: TRBD1
j_call: TRBJ2-5
clone_size: once

cdr3_aa: CASSDTGGNQPQHF
cdr3_nt: TGTGCCAGCAGTGATACAGGGGGCAATCAGCCCCAGCATTTT
v_call: TRBV3-1/TRBV3-2
d_call: TRBD1
j_call: TRBJ1-5
clone_size: NA

cdr3_aa: CASSLGLAGTDTQYF
cdr3_nt: TGTGCTAGCAGCCTGGGACTAGCAGGCACAGATACGCAGTATTTT
v_call: TRBV7-7
d_call: TRBD2
j_call: TRBJ2-3
clone_size: NA

cdr3_aa: CASSTLRGLSPLHF
cdr3_nt: TGTGCCAGCAGTACCCTCAGGGGGCTCTCACCCCTCCACTTT
v_call: TRBV28
d_call: TRBD1
j_call: TRBJ1-6
clone_size: NA

cdr3_aa: CASQPLASQETQYF
cdr3_nt: TGCGCCAGCCAACCTTTAGCTTCCCAAGAGACCCAGTACTTC
v_call: TRBV5-1
d_call: NA
j_call: TRBJ2-5
clone_size: few

cdr3_aa: CASSRRGVTDTQYF
cdr3_nt: TGCGCCAGCAGCCGCAGGGGTGTCACAGATACGCAGTATTTT
v_call: TRBV5-1
d_call: NA
j_call: TRBJ2-3
clone_size: NA

cdr3_aa: CASWSGGKTYF
cdr3_nt: TGTGCCAGCTGGAGTGGGGGGAAGACGTACTTC
v_call: TRBV28
d_call: NA
j_call: TRBJ2-7
clone_size: NA

cdr3_aa: CASSEARTGGYGYTF
cdr3_nt: TGTGCCAGCAGTGAAGCGAGGACAGGGGGCTATGGCTACACCTTC
v_call: TRBV6-1
d_call: TRBD1
j_call: TRBJ1-2
clone_size: NA

cdr3_aa: CASSLREAQYF
cdr3_nt: TGTGCCAGCAGCCTTCGGGAGGCCCAGTACTTC
v_call: TRBV6-2/TRBV6-3
d_call: TRBD2
j_call: TRBJ2-5
clone_size: NA

cdr3_aa: CASSQVAVDTQYF
cdr3_nt: TGTGCCAGCAGCCAGGTAGCGGTAGATACGCAGTATTTT
v_call: TRBV4-2
d_call: NA
j_call: TRBJ2-3
clone_size: NA

cdr3_aa: CASSRGQVVDYGYTF
cdr3_nt: TGTGCCAGCAGCCGGGGGCAGGTGGTAGACTATGGCTACACCTTC
v_call: TRBV3-1/TRBV3-2
d_call: NA
j_call: TRBJ1-2
clone_size: once

cdr3_aa: CATQGVAEAFF
cdr3_nt: TGTGCCACCCAGGGTGTTGCTGAAGCTTTCTTT
v_call: TRBV19
d_call: NA
j_call: TRBJ1-1
clone_size: once

cdr3_aa: CATSTPEDPQAYEQYF
cdr3_nt: TGTGCCACCAGCACCCCAGAGGATCCACAGGCCTACGAGCAGTACTTC
v_call: TRBV15
d_call: NA
j_call: TRBJ2-7
clone_size: NA

cdr3_aa: CASSLVADTEAFF
cdr3_nt: TGTGCCAGCAGCTTAGTGGCAGACACTGAAGCTTTCTTT
v_call: TRBV7-3
d_call: NA
j_call: TRBJ1-1
clone_size: NA